The 7 T cell receptor beta chains presented below share a single source sample, sequenced in a study of blood T cells in healthy people across ages. Next came a second PCR, run for about 7 to 12 cycles, which used a sample-barcoded 5' primer along with a J-beta primer mix. TCRdb called the 5' RACE reads again in MiXCR, with one record for every CDR3 protein. This sample has about 1.6 million distinct CDR3 sequences, with roughly 30% found just once. The specimen sequenced was blood. The receptors come from a young woman in good health.

The sample holds a few counts of this clonotype. The chain employs TRBV20-1 and TRBJ2-1; TRBD1 might be the D (5 bases). Germline-derived CDR1 and CDR2 are DFQATT and SNEGSKA (reference sequence). Trimming took off 4 bases at V and 0 bases at J, with 16 bases between the two ends. CDR3 length: 16 residues. Here the CDR3 DNA reads TGCAGTGCTAATAGGGGTCACGTATCCTCCTACAATGAGCAGTTCTTC. Translated, it gives CSANRGHVSSYNEQFF.

This clonotype was picked up a small number of times. V is TRBV4-1 and J is TRBJ1-4; D ambiguous. This CDR3 has 16 amino acids. Germline V gene sequence: CDR1 MGHRA, CDR2 YSYEKL. V was pared by 0 bases and J by 4 bases, with 12 bases between. The CDR3 loop reads CASSQEDGRHNEKLFF. The CDR3 bases are TGCGCCAGCAGCCAAGAGGACGGCAGACATAATGAAAAACTGTTTTTT.

The sample holds a few counts of this clonotype. This chain joins TRBV4-1 and TRBJ2-3; 7 bases align to TRBD2. The CDR3 sequence is 15 residues long. Trimming cost V 4 bases and J 4 bases; bases outside gene matches: 8. CDR1 is MGHRA, CDR2 YSYEKL, per germline. The CDR3 is CASSRGLVGADTQYF. CDR3 DNA sequence: TGCGCCAGCAGCCGAGGACTAGTTGGGGCAGATACGCAGTATTTT.

This clonotype was seen at least ten times. This chain uses TRBV29-1 with TRBJ2-3; tentatively, D is TRBD1 or TRBD2 (5 bases each). This CDR3 comprises 16 residues. From germline, CDR1 is SQVTM and CDR2 ANQGSEA. V dropped 3 bases and J dropped 1 base, with 17 bases sitting between them. CDR3 nucleotide sequence: TGCAGCGTTGAGGGGGTACCAGAACATGGCACAGATACGCAGTATTTT. It yields the protein CSVEGVPEHGTDTQYF.

This clonotype has more than one count but fewer than ten. CDR3 sequence reads: CASSLGGGASLETQYF. The CDR3 nucleotides read TGTGCCAGTAGTTTGGGCGGGGGGGCATCTCTGGAGACCCAGTACTTC. The chain joins TRBV19 to TRBJ2-5; TRBD2 matches 9 bases. CDR3 length: 16 amino acids. The V segment lost 5 bases and the J segment 5 bases; nucleotides outside the gene matches: 12. From germline, CDR1 is LNHDA and CDR2 SQIVND (reference sequence).

The J gene is TRBJ2-1, the V gene TRBV5-5, with D uncertain. The CDR3 spans 13 residues. V was cut by 4 bases and J by 3 bases, with 8 bases left in between. The germline CDR1 and CDR2 sequences are SGHKS and YYEKEE (reference sequence). The CDR3 is CASSVMVYNEQFF. CDR3 nucleotide sequence: TGTGCCAGCAGCGTCATGGTCTACAATGAGCAGTTCTTC.

This clonotype was observed a handful of times. This CDR3 reads CASSPNSLPDIDTEAFF. As DNA, the CDR3 is TGTGCCAGCAGCCCCAATTCGTTACCGGACATCGACACTGAAGCTTTCTTT. The chain is built from TRBV12-3 or TRBV12-4 and TRBJ1-1; TRBD1 might be the D (5 bases). Trimming removed 6 bases at V and 3 bases at J, with 23 bases between. The CDR3 is 17 amino acids.